The clone carrying this T cell receptor (beta chain) has more than one count but fewer than ten. Its antigen is not identified. A second PCR, run for about 7 to 11 cycles, used a sample-barcoded 5' primer plus a J-beta primer mix. TCRdb re-called the 5' RACE reads through MiXCR, storing one row per CDR3 protein. The sample includes around 780,000 distinct CDR3 sequences, under 30% of them seen just once. These data are taken from a study of blood T cells in healthy people across ages. Study-level results: Long-lived and aged donors differed, with more naive CD4+ cells and higher diversity in the long-lived.

This sample was also put to use in a study of T cells of mothers and their children.

Sequenced input: blood. The sequence was obtained from a boy aged 5-17 years in good health.

The chain's CDR3 is CASREGQGRWETQYF. CDR3 DNA: TGTGCCAGCAGAGAAGGACAGGGGCGATGGGAGACCCAGTACTTC. The chain uses TRBV27 and TRBJ2-5, with 9 bases that match TRBD1. This CDR3 spans 15 amino acids. The germline V gene encodes CDR1 MNHEY and CDR2 SMNVEV (reference sequence). The V and J ends lost 6 bases and 5 bases, in that order; junction bases with no gene match: 10.